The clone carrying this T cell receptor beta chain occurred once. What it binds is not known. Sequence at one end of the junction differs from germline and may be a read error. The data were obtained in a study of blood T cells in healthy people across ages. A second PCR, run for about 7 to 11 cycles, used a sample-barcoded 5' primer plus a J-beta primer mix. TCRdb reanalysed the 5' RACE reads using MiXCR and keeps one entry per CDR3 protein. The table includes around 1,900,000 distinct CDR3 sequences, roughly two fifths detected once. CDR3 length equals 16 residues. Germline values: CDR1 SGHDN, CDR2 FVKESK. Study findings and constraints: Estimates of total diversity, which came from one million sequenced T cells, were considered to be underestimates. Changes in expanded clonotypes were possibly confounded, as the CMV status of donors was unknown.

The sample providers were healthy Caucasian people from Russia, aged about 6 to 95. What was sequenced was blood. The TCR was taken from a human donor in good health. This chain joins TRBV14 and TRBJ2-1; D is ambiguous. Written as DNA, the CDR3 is TGTGCCGGCAGCCGACAAAAAAGGACCCTATTTGGTGAGCAGTTCTTC. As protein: CAGSRQKRTLFGEQFF.